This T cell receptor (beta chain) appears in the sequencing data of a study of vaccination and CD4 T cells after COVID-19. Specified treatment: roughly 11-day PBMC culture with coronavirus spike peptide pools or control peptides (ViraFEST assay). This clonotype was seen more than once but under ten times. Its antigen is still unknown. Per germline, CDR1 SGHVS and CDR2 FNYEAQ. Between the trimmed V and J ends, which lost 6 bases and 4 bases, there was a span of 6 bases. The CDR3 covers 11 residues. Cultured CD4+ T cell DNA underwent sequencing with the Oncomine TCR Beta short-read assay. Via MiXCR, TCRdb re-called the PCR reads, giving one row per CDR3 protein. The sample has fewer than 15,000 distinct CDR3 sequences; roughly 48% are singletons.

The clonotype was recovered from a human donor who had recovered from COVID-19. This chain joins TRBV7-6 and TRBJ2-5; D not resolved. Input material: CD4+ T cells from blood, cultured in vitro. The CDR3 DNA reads TGTGCCAGCAGTTCGGGAGAGACCCAGTACTTC. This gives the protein CASSSGETQYF.